The 22 T cell receptor beta chains given below trace back to one sample, sequenced in a study of T cells after yellow fever vaccination. TCRdb redid the calling of the 5' RACE reads with MiXCR, one entry per CDR3 protein. The table includes approximately 510,000 distinct CDR3 sequences, about a fifth detected once. The sequenced sample was PBMCs, obtained roughly 20 days after the first yellow fever vaccination. Receptor source: a man between 18 and 29 years old who received the YFV17D yellow fever vaccine.

The CDR3 DNA is TGTGCCAGCAAAAAGTCCGACAGGACCTCCTACGAGCAGTACTTC. Translating gives CASKKSDRTSYEQYF. The chain couples TRBV21-1 to TRBJ2-7; the table's D call TRBD2 went unverified against the DNA. TRBV21-1 represents a pseudogene. The CDR3 has 15 residues.

This chain links TRBV7-6 with TRBJ1-6, with D possibly TRBD1 on 5 matching bases. The CDR3 runs 16 residues. V was pared by 8 bases and J by 4 bases, with 18 bases between. Germline V gives CDR1 SGHVS, CDR2 FNYEAQ. The CDR3 spells CASAHRGGEYNSPLHF. DNA of the CDR3: TGTGCCAGCGCCCATAGGGGTGGCGAATATAATTCACCCCTCCACTTT.

The rearrangement links TRBV18 to TRBJ2-3; D possibly corresponds to TRBD1 (8 bases). Trimming removed 3 bases at V and 5 bases at J, with 15 bases between. The CDR3 is made up of 15 amino acids. Germline lookup yields CDR1 KGHSH and CDR2 LQKENI. CDR3 in amino acids: CASSPRTGREDTQYF. The CDR3, as DNA: TGTGCCAGCTCACCTCGGACAGGGAGGGAAGATACGCAGTATTTT.

This clonotype was seen repeatedly, ten times or more. The genes are TRBV29-1 and TRBJ2-3; D gene unclear. Germline CDR1 is SQVTM and CDR2 is ANQGSEA. V lost 4 bases and J 0 bases, leaving 2 bases between the germline ends. CDR3 length: 11 residues. CDR3 sequence reads: CSVGSTDTQYF. CDR3 sequence (DNA): TGCAGCGTTGGGAGCACAGATACGCAGTATTTT.

This clonotype was seen ten or more times. The CDR3 DNA is TGTGCCAGCAGCTCCTTAGCGGGGGAAAATGAGCAGTTCTTC. Translated: CASSSLAGENEQFF. This chain uses TRBV7-9 with TRBJ2-1; 9 bases fit TRBD2. The junction had 5 bases not matched to a gene; V was cut back by 4 bases and J by 7 bases. CDR3 length equals 14 residues. Germline loops: CDR1 SEHNR, CDR2 FQNEAQ (reference sequence).

This clonotype has only a few counts. V usage is TRBV4-3 and J usage is TRBJ2-7; 7 nucleotides match TRBD1. The germline CDR1 and CDR2 sequences are LGHNA and YSLEER. The CDR3 has 15 amino acids. Trimming removed 2 bases from V and 3 bases from J; junction bases left unmatched: 7. CDR3 residues: CASSQTPTGLYEQYF. For the CDR3, the DNA is TGCGCCAGCAGCCAAACCCCGACAGGGCTCTACGAGCAGTACTTC.

The rearrangement joins TRBV20-1 to TRBJ1-5; D is unresolved. CDR3 length equals 12 residues. Per the germline V gene, CDR1 is DFQATT and CDR2 is SNEGSKA (reference sequence). The V and J ends lost 7 bases and 5 bases respectively, with 12 bases between them. The CDR3 DNA is TGCAGTGTTCGCGGGGTATATCAGCCCCAGCATTTT. This translates into CSVRGVYQPQHF.

This clonotype was seen many times. The rearrangement links TRBV30 to TRBJ1-4; D possibly corresponds to TRBD1 (5 bases). CDR3 size: 14 residues. The V gene's germline CDR1 is GTSNPN and CDR2 SVGIG (reference sequence). The V end lost 0 bases, the J end lost 5 bases, and 10 bases lay between the germline ends. In nucleotides, the CDR3 is TGTGCCTGGAGTGTGGGGGACTCGAATGAAAAACTGTTTTTT. Protein product: CAWSVGDSNEKLFF.

About this clonotype: An end of the junction does not agree with germline; a read error may underlie this. V and J are TRBV15 and TRBJ2-2, with D hard to call. This CDR3 comprises 13 residues. The V gene's germline CDR1 is LNHNV and CDR2 YYDKDF (reference sequence). CDR3 bases: TGTGCCACCAGCCGAGACTTAATCGGGGAGCTGTTTTTT. Its protein product is CATSRDLIGELFF.

A few counts support this clonotype. The rearrangement uses TRBV3-1 and TRBJ2-5; the D gene is possibly TRBD1 (5 bases). The V end lost 4 bases, the J end lost 0 bases, and 15 bases lay between the germline ends. This CDR3 contains 16 residues. The germline CDR1 and CDR2 sequences are LGHDT and YNNKEL (reference sequence). The CDR3 spells CASSLRRKGNQETQYF. The CDR3 DNA is TGTGCCAGCAGCCTAAGAAGGAAGGGGAACCAAGAGACCCAGTACTTC.

This clonotype was seen ten or more times. V usage is TRBV3-1 and J usage is TRBJ1-2, with D perhaps matching TRBD1 (6 bases). The CDR3 runs to 14 residues. Trimming took off 4 bases at V and 4 bases at J, with 13 bases between the two ends. CDR1 LGHDT and CDR2 YNNKEL come from the germline V gene (reference sequence). CDR3 in DNA: TGTGCCAGCAGCCTGGGCACAGGGTCCTATGGCTACACCTTC. It specifies CASSLGTGSYGYTF.

The J gene is TRBJ2-1, the V gene TRBV5-1; D tentatively reads TRBD1 or TRBD2 (5 bases each). Trimming removed 4 bases from V and 2 bases from J, with 16 bases in between. Per germline, CDR1 SGHRS and CDR2 YFSETQ. This CDR3 region has 16 residues. The CDR3 sequence is CASSPAGTATYNEQFF. The CDR3 DNA sequence: TGCGCCAGCAGCCCCGCCGGGACCGCTACCTACAATGAGCAGTTCTTC.

The chain uses TRBV7-9 and TRBJ2-7; the D call may be TRBD1 or TRBD2 (5 bases each). The CDR3 is 13 amino acids. The V gene's germline CDR1 is SEHNR and CDR2 FQNEAQ (reference sequence). The germline V and J ends were trimmed by 5 bases and 7 bases, with 15 bases remaining between them. This CDR3 reads CASSLGPLWEQYV. CDR3 in DNA: TGTGCCAGCAGCCTGGGACCCCTGTGGGAGCAGTACGTC.

This clonotype appeared a few times. The chain is built from TRBV20-1 and TRBJ2-5, with TRBD2 matching 9 bases. J was trimmed by 12 bases and V by 7 bases; bases with no gene match: 15. The CDR3 covers 13 residues. Germline V CDR1 and CDR2: DFQATT, SNEGSKA (reference sequence). CDR3 coding DNA: TGCAGTGTTCCGGCCACTAGCGGGTCCGCCGAGTACTTC. This codes for CSVPATSGSAEYF.

This chain connects TRBV20-1 to TRBJ2-7, with D hard to call. This CDR3 has 14 residues. Between the trimmed V and J ends, which lost 7 bases and 4 bases, there was a span of 20 bases. Germline loops: CDR1 DFQATT, CDR2 SNEGSKA (reference sequence). The chain's CDR3 is CSVKPSGSSYEQYF. The DNA of the CDR3 is TGCAGTGTAAAACCATCTGGATCGAGTTACGAGCAGTACTTC.

The V call is TRBV24-1, the J call TRBJ2-3, with 7 bases identical to TRBD1. The germline CDR1 and CDR2 sequences are KGHDR and SFDVKD. V gave up 5 bases and J gave up 2 bases; unmatched junction bases: 6. This CDR3 is 15 amino acids long. As DNA, the CDR3 is TGTGCCACCAGTGGACGGGACAGACTCACAGATACGCAGTATTTT. It yields the protein CATSGRDRLTDTQYF.

This rearrangement joins TRBV7-2 to TRBJ2-5, with TRBD2 identical over 16 bases. This CDR3 has 17 amino acids. With 4 bases clipped from V and 7 bases from J, the junction kept 9 bases outside the gene matches. Germline assignment: CDR1 SGHTA and CDR2 FQGNSA. CDR3 sequence: CASSYQGTSGGAGTQYF. For the CDR3, the DNA is TGTGCCAGCAGCTACCAAGGGACTAGCGGGGGGGCCGGGACCCAGTACTTC.

The V and J genes are TRBV11-2 and TRBJ2-5; a weak D match, TRBD2 (5 bases). Looked up from germline, CDR1 is SGHAT and CDR2 is FQNNGV. The V gene lost 0 bases and the J gene lost 5 bases, with 25 bases spanning the gap. The CDR3 runs 19 residues. CDR3 sequence (DNA): TGTGCCAGCAGCTTAGATCTCGTGAGGGCGGCCAGTTTACGGGAGACCCAGTACTTC. It yields the protein CASSLDLVRAASLRETQYF.

This clonotype has more than one count but fewer than ten. The chain uses TRBV20-1 and TRBJ1-1, with TRBD1 as a possible D gene (5 bases). Germline assignment: CDR1 DFQATT and CDR2 SNEGSKA (reference sequence). This CDR3 is built from 12 residues. V was pared by 7 bases and J by 2 bases, with 11 bases between. CDR3 nucleotide sequence: TGCAGTGGAACGACAGACAACACTGAAGCTTTCTTT. This sequence encodes CSGTTDNTEAFF.

J is TRBJ1-4 and V is TRBV12-3 or TRBV12-4, with no clear D. V was trimmed by 4 bases and J by 7 bases, leaving 10 bases between them. There are 13 residues in the CDR3. The CDR3 loop is CASSSPPGEKLFF. The CDR3 region has the DNA TGTGCCAGCAGTTCACCGCCGGGTGAAAAACTGTTTTTT.

V usage is TRBV7-2 and J usage is TRBJ2-3, with unresolved D. The CDR3 sequence is 13 residues long. The V end lost 3 bases, the J end lost 4 bases, and 8 bases lay between the germline ends. Germline-derived CDR1 and CDR2 are SGHTA and FQGNSA. Written as DNA, the CDR3 is TGTGCCAGCAGCTTTAGGTTCGCAGATACGCAGTATTTT. This gives the protein CASSFRFADTQYF.

The chain combines TRBV5-1 with TRBJ1-1, with 7 bases that match TRBD1. J lost 4 bases, V lost 6 bases, and 12 bases had no gene match. This CDR3 spans 15 amino acids. Germline V gives CDR1 SGHRS, CDR2 YFSETQ. The CDR3 loop reads CASTETPGGGTEAFF. CDR3 nucleotide sequence: TGCGCCAGCACAGAGACCCCAGGGGGAGGCACTGAAGCTTTCTTT.